The 14 T cell receptor beta chains below all came from one sample that was sequenced in a study of OX40 agonist ivuxolimab in advanced cancers. Clones were read by immunoSEQ multiplex PCR, and TCRdb kept only the in-frame ones, dropping some. This sample has about 53,000 clones, with approximately 83% found just once. Here the sequenced sample was CD4+ or CD8+ T cells sorted from blood, taken in a trial of the OX40 agonist ivuxolimab. Every receptor here comes from an adult with an advanced solid tumor such as melanoma, head and neck, liver or kidney cancer.

This sequence joins TRBV4-1 and TRBJ1-4; 7 bases are shared with TRBD1. The CDR3 loop spans 14 amino acids. V lost 0 bases to trimming and J lost 7 bases; unmatched junction nucleotides: 2. The germline gives CDR1 MGHRA, CDR2 YSYEKL. CDR3 nucleotide sequence: TGCGCCAGCAGCCAAGAAGGGACAGCTGAAAAACTGTTTTTT. It codes for CASSQEGTAEKLFF.

The chain employs TRBV5-4 and TRBJ2-5; TRBD2 matches 14 bases. The CDR3 consists of 16 residues. V shed 4 bases and J 5 bases; nucleotides not matched to a gene: 7. Germline lookup yields CDR1 SGHNT and CDR2 YYREEE (reference sequence). CDR3 DNA: TGTGCCAGCAGCCCCCCGGGACTAGCGGGAGTGGAGACCCAGTACTTC. This sequence encodes CASSPPGLAGVETQYF. The complete variable domain, with remaining parts taken from reference TRBV5-4 and TRBJ2-5, reads ETGVTQSPTHLIKTRGQQVTLRCSSQSGHNTVSWYQQALGQGPQFIFQYYREEENGRGNFPPRFSGLQFPNYSSELNVNALELDDSALYLCASSPPGLAGVETQYFGPGTRLLVL.

Notes on this clone: Sequence at one end of the junction differs from germline and may be a read error. The V and J genes are TRBV27 and TRBJ1-4, with D uncertain. The CDR3 is made up of 14 amino acids. Germline assignment: CDR1 MNHEY and CDR2 SMNVEV (reference sequence). CDR3 region: CAGSALGPNEKLFF. Here the CDR3 DNA reads TGTGCCGGCAGTGCACTTGGCCCAAACGAAAAACTGTTTTTT.

This chain links TRBV9 with TRBJ2-5, with 8 bases matching TRBD1. Germline-derived CDR1 and CDR2 are SGDLS and YYNGEE. The CDR3 extends over 15 amino acids. V lost 4 bases, J lost 5 bases, and 10 bases stayed unmatched. CDR3 in amino acids: CASSTGTGAVETQYF. The CDR3 DNA sequence: TGTGCCAGCAGCACCGGGACAGGTGCCGTGGAGACCCAGTACTTC.

The V and J genes are TRBV30 and TRBJ1-1; 8 bases fit TRBD1. V gave up 2 bases and J gave up 2 bases; unmatched junction bases: 13. The CDR3 totals 17 residues. Germline loops: CDR1 GTSNPN, CDR2 SVGIG (reference sequence). The CDR3 spells CAWSPWEQGVANTEAFF. Written as DNA, the CDR3 is TGTGCCTGGAGTCCATGGGAACAGGGGGTCGCTAACACTGAAGCTTTCTTT.

This chain uses TRBV29-1 with TRBJ2-5; D may be TRBD1 (5 bases). The V and J ends lost 7 bases and 2 bases respectively, with 8 bases between them. Germline V gives CDR1 SQVTM, CDR2 ANQGSEA. This CDR3 region has 11 residues. CDR3 sequence: CSAGSQETQYF. DNA for the CDR3: TGCAGCGCAGGGTCTCAAGAGACCCAGTACTTC. The whole variable domain, remainder taken from reference TRBV29-1 and TRBJ2-5, is SAVISQKPSRDICQRGTSLTIQCQVDSQVTMMFWYRQQPGQSLTLIATANQGSEATYESGFVIDKFPISRPNLTFSTLTVSNMSPEDSSIYLCSAGSQETQYFGPGTRLLVL.

This clone was seen just once. V is TRBV14 and J is TRBJ1-1; 11 nucleotides align to TRBD1. Per germline, CDR1 SGHDN and CDR2 FVKESK. V lost 1 base and J lost 1; bases outside the gene matches: 8. This CDR3 spans 18 amino acids. The CDR3 here is CASSQAPGQGGKNTEAFF. The CDR3 coding sequence is TGTGCCAGCAGCCAAGCCCCGGGACAGGGGGGAAAGAACACTGAAGCTTTCTTT.

V is TRBV21-1 and J is TRBJ2-7; TRBD2 is the table's D call, not checked against the DNA. TRBV21-1 is a pseudogene. The CDR3 spans 13 residues. The CDR3: CASRNWRDYEQYF. In DNA, the CDR3 is TGTGCCAGCCGCAACTGGAGGGACTACGAGCAGTACTTC.

This clone has just a few counts. The CDR3 DNA sequence: TGTGCCAGCAGTTACTCTAGGGCAGGGTCTAATGAAAAACTGTTTTTT. Translating gives CASSYSRAGSNEKLFF. The chain combines TRBV6-5 with TRBJ1-4; maybe TRBD1 (5 bases). Germline V gene sequence: CDR1 MNHEY, CDR2 SVGAGI. This CDR3 has 16 amino acids. Trimming pared 0 bases from V and 3 bases from J, leaving 11 bases between.

The rearrangement joins TRBV19 to TRBJ2-7; 11 bases are shared with TRBD1. The CDR3 contains 15 residues. Germline loops: CDR1 LNHDA, CDR2 SQIVND (reference sequence). Trimming cost V 3 bases and J 4 bases; bases outside gene matches: 5. CDR3 loop: CASSIQGQGAYEQYF. Written as DNA, the CDR3 is TGTGCCAGTAGTATCCAAGGACAGGGGGCTTACGAGCAGTACTTC.

The chain links TRBV7-9 to TRBJ2-7; no definite D call. CDR3 length equals 15 residues. CDR1 is SEHNR and CDR2 is FQNEAQ in the germline V gene (reference sequence). Between the trimmed V and J ends, which lost 2 bases and 2 bases, there was a span of 13 bases. The CDR3: CASSLTLQTPYEQYF. The CDR3 nucleotides read TGTGCCAGCAGCTTAACGTTACAGACTCCCTACGAGCAGTACTTC.

The V and J genes are TRBV2 and TRBJ2-2; 11 positions agree with TRBD2. CDR1 and CDR2 (germline): SNHLY, FYNNEI. Germline trimming cut 4 bases from V and 5 bases from J; bases unmatched to any gene: 12. The CDR3 contains 18 residues. The DNA for the CDR3 is TGTGCCAGCAGTGTTACTAGCGGGGGTACGATTACGACCGGGGAGCTGTTTTTT. Its protein product is CASSVTSGGTITTGELFF.

The rearrangement joins TRBV5-1 to TRBJ1-4; weak D call: TRBD1 (5 bases). V was trimmed by 1 base and J by 8 bases, leaving 21 bases between them. Germline loops: CDR1 SGHRS, CDR2 YFSETQ. The CDR3 runs to 17 residues. The chain's CDR3 is CASSLWGPQDGGEKLFF. In nucleotides, the CDR3 is TGCGCCAGCAGCTTGTGGGGCCCACAGGACGGCGGGGAAAAACTGTTTTTT.

This chain uses TRBV27 with TRBJ1-6, with D possibly matching TRBD1 (6 bases). CDR3 length equals 14 residues. V was cut by 5 bases and J by 9 bases, with 14 bases left in between. The germline V gene has CDR1 MNHEY and CDR2 SMNVEV (reference sequence). CDR3 bases: TGTGCCAGCAGTGAAGGACAGTTAGGTTCACCCCTCCACTTT. Protein sequence: CASSEGQLGSPLHF.